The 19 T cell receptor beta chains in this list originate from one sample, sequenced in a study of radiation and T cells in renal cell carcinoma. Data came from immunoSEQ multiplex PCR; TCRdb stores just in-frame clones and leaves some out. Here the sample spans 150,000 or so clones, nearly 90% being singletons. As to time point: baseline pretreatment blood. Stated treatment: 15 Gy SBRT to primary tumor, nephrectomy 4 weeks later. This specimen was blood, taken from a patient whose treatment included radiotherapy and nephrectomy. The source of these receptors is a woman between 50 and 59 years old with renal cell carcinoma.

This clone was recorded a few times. Written as DNA, the CDR3 is TGTGCCAGCAGTGTCGAGATCCGCCAGCCCCAGCATTTT. Translating it yields CASSVEIRQPQHF. The chain employs TRBV2 and TRBJ1-5; no reliable D call. CDR1 is SNHLY and CDR2 is FYNNEI in the germline V gene. Between the trimmed V and J ends, which lost 4 bases and 7 bases, there was a span of 11 bases. This CDR3 comprises 13 residues.

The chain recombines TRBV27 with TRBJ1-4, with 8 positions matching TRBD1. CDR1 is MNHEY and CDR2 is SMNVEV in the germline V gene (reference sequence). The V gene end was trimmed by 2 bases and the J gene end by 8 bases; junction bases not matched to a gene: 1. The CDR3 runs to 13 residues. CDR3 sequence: CASSLNRGEKLFF. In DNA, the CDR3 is TGTGCCAGCAGTTTAAACAGGGGGGAAAAACTGTTTTTT.

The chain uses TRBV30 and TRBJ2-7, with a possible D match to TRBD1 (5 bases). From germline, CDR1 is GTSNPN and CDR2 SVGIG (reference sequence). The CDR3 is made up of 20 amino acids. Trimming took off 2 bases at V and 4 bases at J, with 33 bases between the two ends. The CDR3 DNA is TGTGCCTGGAGTACATACGTATTTAAGGCGCAAGGTGGGGCCCCGTACGAGCAGTACTTC. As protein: CAWSTYVFKAQGGAPYEQYF.

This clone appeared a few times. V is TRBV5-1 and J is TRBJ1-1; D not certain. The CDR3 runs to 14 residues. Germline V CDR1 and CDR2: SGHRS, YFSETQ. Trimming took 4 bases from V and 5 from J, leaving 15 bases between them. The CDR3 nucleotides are TGCGCCAGCAGCCAGAATGTGGTGGGTACTGAAGCTTTCTTT. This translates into CASSQNVVGTEAFF. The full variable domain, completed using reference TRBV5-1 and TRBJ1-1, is KAGVTQTPRYLIKTRGQQVTLSCSPISGHRSVSWYQQTPGQGLQFLFEYFSETQRNKGNFPGRFSGRQFSNSRSEMNVSTLELGDSALYLCASSQNVVGTEAFFGQGTRLTVV.

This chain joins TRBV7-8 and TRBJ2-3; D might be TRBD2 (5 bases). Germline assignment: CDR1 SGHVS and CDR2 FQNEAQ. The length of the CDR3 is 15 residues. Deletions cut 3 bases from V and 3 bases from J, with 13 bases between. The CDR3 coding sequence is TGTGCCAGCAGCTTCAACATCAGGAGGACAGATACGCAGTATTTT. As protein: CASSFNIRRTDTQYF.

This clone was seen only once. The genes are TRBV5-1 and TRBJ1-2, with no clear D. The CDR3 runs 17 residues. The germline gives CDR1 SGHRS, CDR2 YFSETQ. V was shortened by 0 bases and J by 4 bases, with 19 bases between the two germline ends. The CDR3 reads CASSLVAAAPDLYGYTF. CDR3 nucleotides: TGCGCCAGCAGCTTGGTAGCGGCAGCCCCAGATCTCTATGGCTACACCTTC.

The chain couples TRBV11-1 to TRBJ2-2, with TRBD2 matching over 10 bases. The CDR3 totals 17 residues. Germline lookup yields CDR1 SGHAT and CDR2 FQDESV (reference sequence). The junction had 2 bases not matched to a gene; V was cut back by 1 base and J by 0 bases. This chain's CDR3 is CASSLVLAGANTGELFF. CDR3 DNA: TGTGCCAGCAGCTTAGTCCTAGCGGGGGCGAACACCGGGGAGCTGTTTTTT.

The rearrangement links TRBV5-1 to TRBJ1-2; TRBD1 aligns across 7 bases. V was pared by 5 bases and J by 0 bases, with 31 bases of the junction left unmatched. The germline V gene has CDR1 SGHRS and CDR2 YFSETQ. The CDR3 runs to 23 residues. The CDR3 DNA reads TGCGCCAGCAGAAACCCCTCATTGACAGGGACCCTATCCCGGCCTACCTCTAACTATGGCTACACCTTC. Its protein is CASRNPSLTGTLSRPTSNYGYTF.

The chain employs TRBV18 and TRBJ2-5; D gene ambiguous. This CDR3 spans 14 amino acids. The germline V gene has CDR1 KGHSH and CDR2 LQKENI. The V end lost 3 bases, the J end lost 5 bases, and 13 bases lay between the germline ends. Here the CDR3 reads CASSPVNHMETQYF. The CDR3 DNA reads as TGTGCCAGCTCACCTGTTAACCACATGGAGACCCAGTACTTC.

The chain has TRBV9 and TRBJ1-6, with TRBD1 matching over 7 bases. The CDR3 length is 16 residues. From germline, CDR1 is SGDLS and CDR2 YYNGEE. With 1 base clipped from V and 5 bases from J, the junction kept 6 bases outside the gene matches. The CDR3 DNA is TGTGCCAGCAGCGTAAACCCCGGGACAGATAATTCACCCCTCCACTTT. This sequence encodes CASSVNPGTDNSPLHF.

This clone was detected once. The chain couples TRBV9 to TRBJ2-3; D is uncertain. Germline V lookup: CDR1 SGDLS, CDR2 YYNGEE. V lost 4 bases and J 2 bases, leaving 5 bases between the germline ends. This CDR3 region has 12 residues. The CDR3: CASSSNTDTQYF. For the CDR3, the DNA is TGTGCCAGCAGCTCAAACACAGATACGCAGTATTTT. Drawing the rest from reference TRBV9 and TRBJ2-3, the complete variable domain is DSGVTQTPKHLITATGQRVTLRCSPRSGDLSVYWYQQSLDQGLQFLIQYYNGEERAKGNILERFSAQQFPDLHSELNLSSLELGDSALYFCASSSNTDTQYFGPGTRLTVL.

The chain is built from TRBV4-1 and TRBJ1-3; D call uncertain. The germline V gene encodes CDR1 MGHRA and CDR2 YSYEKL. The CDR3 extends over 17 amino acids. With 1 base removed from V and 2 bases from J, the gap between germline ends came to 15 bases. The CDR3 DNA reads TGCGCCAGCAGCCAAGTTTTGCGGAAGGGTACTGGAAACACCATATATTTT. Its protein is CASSQVLRKGTGNTIYF.

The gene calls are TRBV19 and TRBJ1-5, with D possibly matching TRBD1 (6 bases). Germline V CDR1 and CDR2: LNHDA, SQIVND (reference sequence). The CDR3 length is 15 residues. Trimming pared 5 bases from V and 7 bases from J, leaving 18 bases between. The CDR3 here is CASSEDSIPTQPQHF. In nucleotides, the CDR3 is TGTGCCAGTAGTGAGGACAGTATCCCCACCCAGCCCCAGCATTTT.

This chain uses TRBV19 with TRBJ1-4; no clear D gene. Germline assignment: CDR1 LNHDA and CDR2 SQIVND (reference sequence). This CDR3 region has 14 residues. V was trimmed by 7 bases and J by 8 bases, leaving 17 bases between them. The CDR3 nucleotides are TGTGCCAGTAATCGGGGAGCAGTTCGGGAAAAACTGTTTTTT. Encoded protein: CASNRGAVREKLFF.

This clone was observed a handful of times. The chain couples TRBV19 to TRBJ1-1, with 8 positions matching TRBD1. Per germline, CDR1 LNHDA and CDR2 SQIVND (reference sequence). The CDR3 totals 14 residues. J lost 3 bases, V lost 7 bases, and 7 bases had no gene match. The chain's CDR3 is CASTDREPYTEAFF. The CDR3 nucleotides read TGTGCCAGTACGGACAGGGAGCCGTACACTGAAGCTTTCTTT.

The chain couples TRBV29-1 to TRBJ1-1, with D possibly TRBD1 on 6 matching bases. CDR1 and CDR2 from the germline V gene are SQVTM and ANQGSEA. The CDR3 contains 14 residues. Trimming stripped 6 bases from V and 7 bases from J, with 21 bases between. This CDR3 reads CSVTDVAGAGEAFF. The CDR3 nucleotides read TGCAGCGTCACGGACGTGGCAGGGGCAGGTGAAGCTTTCTTT.

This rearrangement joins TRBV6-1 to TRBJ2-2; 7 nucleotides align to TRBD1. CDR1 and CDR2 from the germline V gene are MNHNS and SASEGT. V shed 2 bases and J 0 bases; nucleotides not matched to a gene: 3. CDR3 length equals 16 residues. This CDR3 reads CASSEYRGTNTGELFF. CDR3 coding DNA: TGTGCCAGCAGTGAATACAGGGGAACGAACACCGGGGAGCTGTTTTTT.

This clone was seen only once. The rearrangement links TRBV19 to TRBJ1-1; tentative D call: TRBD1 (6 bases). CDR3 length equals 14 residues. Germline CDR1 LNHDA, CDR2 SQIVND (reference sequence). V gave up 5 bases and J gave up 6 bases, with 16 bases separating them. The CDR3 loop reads CASSSDQGTAEAFF. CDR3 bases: TGTGCCAGTAGTTCCGACCAGGGGACCGCTGAAGCTTTCTTT.

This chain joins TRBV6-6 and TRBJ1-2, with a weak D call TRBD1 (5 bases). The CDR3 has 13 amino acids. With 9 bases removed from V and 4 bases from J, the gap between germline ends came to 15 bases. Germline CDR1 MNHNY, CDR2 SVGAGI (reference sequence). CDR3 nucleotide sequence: TGTGCCAGTACGGGACTGCCCCTCTATGGCTACACCTTC. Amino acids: CASTGLPLYGYTF.